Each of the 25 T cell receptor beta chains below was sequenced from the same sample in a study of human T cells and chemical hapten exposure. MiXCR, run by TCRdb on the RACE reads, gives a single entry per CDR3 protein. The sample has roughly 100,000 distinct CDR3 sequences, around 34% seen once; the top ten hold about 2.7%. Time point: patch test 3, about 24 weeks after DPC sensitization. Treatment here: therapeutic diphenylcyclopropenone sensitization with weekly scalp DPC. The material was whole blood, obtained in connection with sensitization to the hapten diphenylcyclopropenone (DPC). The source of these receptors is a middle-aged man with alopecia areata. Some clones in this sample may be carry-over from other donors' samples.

This CDR3 is CASRATGIAYNEQFF. CDR3 coding DNA: TGTGCCAGCAGGGCGACAGGAATAGCCTACAATGAGCAGTTCTTC. This chain links TRBV14 with TRBJ2-1, with D perhaps matching TRBD1 (6 bases). V lost 6 bases and J 2 bases, leaving 14 bases between the germline ends. The CDR3 loop spans 15 amino acids. Germline V CDR1 and CDR2: SGHDN, FVKESK.

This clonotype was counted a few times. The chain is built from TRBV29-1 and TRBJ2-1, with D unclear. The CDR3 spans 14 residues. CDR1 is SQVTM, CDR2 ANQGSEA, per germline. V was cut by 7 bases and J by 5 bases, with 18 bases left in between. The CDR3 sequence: CSAWAHPPDNEQFF. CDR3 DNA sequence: TGCAGCGCATGGGCACACCCCCCTGACAATGAGCAGTTCTTC.

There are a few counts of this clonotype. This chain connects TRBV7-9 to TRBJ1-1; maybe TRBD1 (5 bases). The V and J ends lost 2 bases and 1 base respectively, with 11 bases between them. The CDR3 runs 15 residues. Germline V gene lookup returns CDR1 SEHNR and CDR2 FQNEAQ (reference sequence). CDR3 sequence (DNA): TGTGCCAGCAGCTTACGGACACACCAGAACACTGAAGCTTTCTTT. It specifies CASSLRTHQNTEAFF.

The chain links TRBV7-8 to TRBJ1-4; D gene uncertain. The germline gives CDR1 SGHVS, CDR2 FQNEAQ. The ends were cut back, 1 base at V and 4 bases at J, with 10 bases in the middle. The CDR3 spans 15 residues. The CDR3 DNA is TGTGCCAGCAGCTTAGGTGTCAGCATTAATGAAAAACTGTTTTTT. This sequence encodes CASSLGVSINEKLFF.

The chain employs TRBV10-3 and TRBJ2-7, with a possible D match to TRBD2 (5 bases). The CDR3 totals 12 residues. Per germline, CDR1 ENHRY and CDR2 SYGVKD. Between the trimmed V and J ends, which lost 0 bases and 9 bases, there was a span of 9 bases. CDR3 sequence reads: CAISESGSVQYV. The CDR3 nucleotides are TGTGCCATCAGTGAGTCGGGGAGCGTGCAGTACGTC.

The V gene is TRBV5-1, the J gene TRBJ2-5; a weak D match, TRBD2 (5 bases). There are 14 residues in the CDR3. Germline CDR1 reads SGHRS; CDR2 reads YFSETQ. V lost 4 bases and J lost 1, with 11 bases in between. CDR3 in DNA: TGCGCCAGCAGCCTTGGTAGCGCCCAAGAGACCCAGTACTTC. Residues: CASSLGSAQETQYF.

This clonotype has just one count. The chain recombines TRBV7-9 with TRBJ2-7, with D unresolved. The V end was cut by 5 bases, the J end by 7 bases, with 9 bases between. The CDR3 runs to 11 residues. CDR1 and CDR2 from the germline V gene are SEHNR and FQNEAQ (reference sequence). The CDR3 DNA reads TGTGCCAGCAGCCGCCAACGGGAGCAGTACTTC. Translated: CASSRQREQYF.

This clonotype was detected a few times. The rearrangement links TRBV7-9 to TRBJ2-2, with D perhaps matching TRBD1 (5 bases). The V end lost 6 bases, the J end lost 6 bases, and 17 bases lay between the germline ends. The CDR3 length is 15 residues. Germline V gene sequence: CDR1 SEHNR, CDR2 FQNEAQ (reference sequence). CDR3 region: CASRSQGFEAGELFF. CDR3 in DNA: TGTGCCAGCAGATCCCAGGGTTTTGAAGCCGGGGAGCTGTTTTTT.

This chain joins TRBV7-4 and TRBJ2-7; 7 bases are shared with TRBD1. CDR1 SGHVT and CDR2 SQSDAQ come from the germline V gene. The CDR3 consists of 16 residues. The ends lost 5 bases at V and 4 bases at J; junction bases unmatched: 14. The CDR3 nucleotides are TGTGCCAGCAGCCTCCACGACAGACAGGGCCATTACGAGCAGTACTTC. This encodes CASSLHDRQGHYEQYF.

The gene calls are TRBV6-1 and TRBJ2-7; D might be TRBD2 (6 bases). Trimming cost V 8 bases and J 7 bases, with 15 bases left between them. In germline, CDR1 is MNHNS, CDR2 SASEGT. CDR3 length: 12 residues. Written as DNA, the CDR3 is TGTGCCAGCGCACCTGCCGGGGGAGAGCAGTACTTC. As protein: CASAPAGGEQYF.

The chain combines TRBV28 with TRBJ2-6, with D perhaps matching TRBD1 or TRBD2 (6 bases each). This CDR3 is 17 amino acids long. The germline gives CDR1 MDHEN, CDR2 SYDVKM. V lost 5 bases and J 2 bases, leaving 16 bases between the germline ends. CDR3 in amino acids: CASSKSGAGTGANVLTF. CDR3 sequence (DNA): TGTGCCAGCAGTAAATCGGGGGCTGGGACTGGGGCCAACGTCCTGACTTTC.

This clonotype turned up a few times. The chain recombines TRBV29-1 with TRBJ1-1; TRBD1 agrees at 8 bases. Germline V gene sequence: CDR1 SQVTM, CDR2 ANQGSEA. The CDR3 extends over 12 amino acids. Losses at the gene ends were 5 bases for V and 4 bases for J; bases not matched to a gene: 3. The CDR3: CSVWDRPTEAFF. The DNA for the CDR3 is TGCAGCGTTTGGGACAGGCCCACTGAAGCTTTCTTT. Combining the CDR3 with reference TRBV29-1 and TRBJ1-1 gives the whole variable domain SAVISQKPSRDICQRGTSLTIQCQVDSQVTMMFWYRQQPGQSLTLIATANQGSEATYESGFVIDKFPISRPNLTFSTLTVSNMSPEDSSIYLCSVWDRPTEAFFGQGTRLTVV.

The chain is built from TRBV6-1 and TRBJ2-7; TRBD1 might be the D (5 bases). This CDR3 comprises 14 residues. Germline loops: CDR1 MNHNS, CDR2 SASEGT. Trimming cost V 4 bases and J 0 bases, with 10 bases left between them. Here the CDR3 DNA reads TGTGCCAGCAGTGCAGGGCCCAGCTCCTACGAGCAGTACGTC. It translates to CASSAGPSSYEQYV.

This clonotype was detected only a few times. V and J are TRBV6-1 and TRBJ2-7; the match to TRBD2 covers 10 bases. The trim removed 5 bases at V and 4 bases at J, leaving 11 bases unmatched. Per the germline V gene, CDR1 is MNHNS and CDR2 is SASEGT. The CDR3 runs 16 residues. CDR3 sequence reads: CASSPLAGGQQYEQYV. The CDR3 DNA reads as TGTGCCAGCAGTCCCTTAGCGGGAGGCCAGCAATACGAGCAGTACGTC.

Written as DNA, the CDR3 is TGCGCCAGCAGCCAAGGAGGGACTAGCGGGAGGTTAGATACGCAGTATTTT. It yields the protein CASSQGGTSGRLDTQYF. The gene calls are TRBV4-1 and TRBJ2-3; 15 bases fit TRBD2. V was pared by 1 base and J by 5 bases, with 4 bases of the junction left unmatched. The CDR3 consists of 17 residues. The germline V gene has CDR1 MGHRA and CDR2 YSYEKL.

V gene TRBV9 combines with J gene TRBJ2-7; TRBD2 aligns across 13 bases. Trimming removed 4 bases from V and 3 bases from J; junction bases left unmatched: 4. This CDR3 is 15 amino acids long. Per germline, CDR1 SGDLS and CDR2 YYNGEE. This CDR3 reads CASSPGTSGVYEQYF. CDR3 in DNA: TGTGCCAGCAGCCCGGGGACTAGCGGGGTCTACGAGCAGTACTTC. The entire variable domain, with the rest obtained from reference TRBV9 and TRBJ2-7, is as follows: DSGVTQTPKHLITATGQRVTLRCSPRSGDLSVYWYQQSLDQGLQFLIQYYNGEERAKGNILERFSAQQFPDLHSELNLSSLELGDSALYFCASSPGTSGVYEQYFGPGTRLTVT.

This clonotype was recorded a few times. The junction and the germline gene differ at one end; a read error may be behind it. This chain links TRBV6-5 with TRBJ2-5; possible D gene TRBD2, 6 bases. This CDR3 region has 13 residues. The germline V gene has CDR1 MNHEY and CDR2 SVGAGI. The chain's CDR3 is CASSLGPRETQHF. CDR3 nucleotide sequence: TGTGCCAGCAGTTTGGGCCCCCGGGAGACCCAGCACTTC.

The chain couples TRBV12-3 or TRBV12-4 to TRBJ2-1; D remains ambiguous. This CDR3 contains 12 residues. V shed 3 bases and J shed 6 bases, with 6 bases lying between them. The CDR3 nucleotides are TGTGCCAGCAGTTTGTGGGGCAATGAGCAGTTCTTC. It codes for CASSLWGNEQFF.

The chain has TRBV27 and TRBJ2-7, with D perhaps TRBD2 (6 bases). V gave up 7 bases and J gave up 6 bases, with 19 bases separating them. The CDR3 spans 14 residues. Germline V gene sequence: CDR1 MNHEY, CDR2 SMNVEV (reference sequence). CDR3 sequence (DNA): TGTGCCAGCACCCCGTTAAGCCTAGCGCTCGAGCAGTACGTC. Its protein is CASTPLSLALEQYV.

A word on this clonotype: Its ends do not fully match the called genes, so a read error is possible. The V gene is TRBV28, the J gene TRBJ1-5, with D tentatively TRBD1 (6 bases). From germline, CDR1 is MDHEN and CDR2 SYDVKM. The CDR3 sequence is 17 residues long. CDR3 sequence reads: CASSWGSTGYSNQPQHF. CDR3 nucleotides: TGTGCCAGCAGTTGGGGTTCGACAGGCTATAGCAATCAGCCCCAGCACTTT.

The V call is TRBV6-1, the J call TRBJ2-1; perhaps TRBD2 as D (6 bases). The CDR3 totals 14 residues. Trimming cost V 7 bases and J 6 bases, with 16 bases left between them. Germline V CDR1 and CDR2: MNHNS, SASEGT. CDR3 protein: CASTSVGRFNEQFF. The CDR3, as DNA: TGTGCCAGCACCTCGGTAGGGAGGTTCAATGAGCAGTTCTTC.

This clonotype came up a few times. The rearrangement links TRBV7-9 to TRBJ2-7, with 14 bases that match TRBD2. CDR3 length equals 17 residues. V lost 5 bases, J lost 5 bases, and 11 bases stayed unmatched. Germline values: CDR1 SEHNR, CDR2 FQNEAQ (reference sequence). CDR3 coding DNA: TGTGCCAGCAGCGGTCCGGGACTAGCGGGAGATTATGACGAGCAGTACGTC. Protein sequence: CASSGPGLAGDYDEQYV.

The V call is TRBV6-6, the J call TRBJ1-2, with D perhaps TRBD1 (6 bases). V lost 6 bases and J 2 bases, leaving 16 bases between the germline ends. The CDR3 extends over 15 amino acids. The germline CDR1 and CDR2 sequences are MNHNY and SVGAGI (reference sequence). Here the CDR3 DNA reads TGTGCCAGCAGCTACGGACAGACATTCAACTATGGCTACACCTTC. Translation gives CASSYGQTFNYGYTF.

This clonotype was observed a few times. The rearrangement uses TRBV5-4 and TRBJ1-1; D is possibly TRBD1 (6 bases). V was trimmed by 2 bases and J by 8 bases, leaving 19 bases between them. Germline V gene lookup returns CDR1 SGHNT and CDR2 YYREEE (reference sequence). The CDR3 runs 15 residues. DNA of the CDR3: TGTGCCAGCAGCTTTCTCCGGGAGACAGGAGCAGAAGCTTTCTTT. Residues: CASSFLRETGAEAFF.

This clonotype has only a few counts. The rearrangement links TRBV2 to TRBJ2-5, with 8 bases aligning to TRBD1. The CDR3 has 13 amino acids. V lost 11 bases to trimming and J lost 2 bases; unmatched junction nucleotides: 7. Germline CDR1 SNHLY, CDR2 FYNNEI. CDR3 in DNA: TGTGCCGGGACAGGAATTTGGCAAGAGACCCAGTACTTC. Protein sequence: CAGTGIWQETQYF. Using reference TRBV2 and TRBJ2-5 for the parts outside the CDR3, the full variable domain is EPEVTQTPSHQVTQMGQEVILRCVPISNHLYFYWYRQILGQKVEFLVSFYNNEISEKSEIFDDQFSVERPDGSNFTLKIRSTKLEDSAMYFCAGTGIWQETQYFGPGTRLLVL.